Shown below are 23 T cell receptor beta chains from a single sample sequenced in a study of cytomegalovirus exposure and HLA in healthy donors (dated by TCRdb to between 2016 and 2019). The protocol used for the library was the immunoSEQ multiplex PCR assay. The multiplex PCR relied on a mix of 60 forward primers for TCR Vbeta segments and 13 reverse primers for TCR Jbeta segments. The clones in this table, taken by TCRdb from immuneACCESS, are in-frame only. Not every clone is retained; where verified, under half of the shortfall comes from an unresolved V gene, and the cause of the rest is unknown. The sample table lists about 150,000 clones, under 75% of them with a count of one. The ten largest account for 2% to 3% of the sample. Sequencing input: PBMCs. The receptor source for this set is a woman between 40 and 55 years old in good health and CMV-seronegative.

The rearrangement links TRBV15 to TRBJ1-2; 7 bases agree with TRBD1. Germline trimming cut 0 bases from V and 0 bases from J; bases unmatched to any gene: 13. CDR3 length: 19 residues. Germline CDR1 is LNHNV and CDR2 is YYDKDF (reference sequence). Here the CDR3 reads CATSRDQARDSQANYGYTF. The CDR3 DNA is TGTGCCACCAGCAGAGATCAAGCCAGGGACAGCCAAGCTAACTATGGCTACACCTTC.

The chain joins TRBV7-2 to TRBJ2-7; a possible D gene is TRBD1 (6 bases). Germline lookup yields CDR1 SGHTA and CDR2 FQGNSA. The CDR3 is made up of 16 amino acids. The germline V and J ends were trimmed by 3 bases and 2 bases, with 17 bases remaining between them. The CDR3 DNA sequence: TGTGCCAGCAGCTTTACGACAGGCCATCCCGCCTACGAGCAGTACTTC. This encodes CASSFTTGHPAYEQYF.

The chain links TRBV27 to TRBJ1-6; D uncertain. The CDR3 runs 13 residues. The V end was cut by 3 bases, the J end by 10 bases, with 10 bases between. The germline V gene has CDR1 MNHEY and CDR2 SMNVEV (reference sequence). CDR3 amino acids: CASSLASRSPLHF. Written as DNA, the CDR3 is TGTGCCAGCAGTTTGGCTTCAAGATCACCCCTCCACTTT.

V and J are TRBV28 and TRBJ1-2, with TRBD1 matching 9 bases. V lost 4 bases, J lost 8 bases, and 14 bases stayed unmatched. The CDR3 loop spans 16 amino acids. Germline-derived CDR1 and CDR2 are MDHEN and SYDVKM. In nucleotides, the CDR3 is TGTGCCAGCAGTTCCCCGCCACAGGGGGCGATTTGGGGCTACACCTTC. Translated, it gives CASSSPPQGAIWGYTF.

As regards this clone: A read error may produce the germline difference seen at one junction end. The genes are TRBV9 and TRBJ1-1; no reliable D call. CDR3 length: 12 amino acids. Germline V gene sequence: CDR1 SGDLS, CDR2 YYNGEE. The CDR3 coding sequence is TGTGCCAGCGGCGTGGGAGGCACTGAAGCTTTCTTT. It encodes CASGVGGTEAFF.

The gene calls are TRBV27 and TRBJ2-7; 7 bases are a match to TRBD1. The CDR3 is 12 amino acids. Trimming at V came to 3 bases and at J to 7 bases, leaving 3 bases not matched to a gene. Germline-derived CDR1 and CDR2 are MNHEY and SMNVEV (reference sequence). This CDR3 is CASSFPRGEQYF. The CDR3 nucleotides are TGTGCCAGCAGTTTTCCCAGGGGGGAGCAGTACTTC.

This clone appeared a few times. The genes are TRBV5-6 and TRBJ2-7; tentative D call: TRBD2 (6 bases). The germline CDR1 and CDR2 sequences are SGHDT and YYEEEE. CDR3 length: 16 amino acids. Trimming stripped 1 base from V and 0 bases from J, with 14 bases between. This CDR3 reads CASSLRAGKSSYEQYF. CDR3 nucleotides: TGTGCCAGCAGCTTGCGGGCGGGGAAAAGCTCCTACGAGCAGTACTTC.

This clone was counted a few times. V usage is TRBV27 and J usage is TRBJ1-5; maybe TRBD1 (6 bases). This CDR3 comprises 14 residues. The V and J ends lost 3 bases and 5 bases respectively, with 11 bases between them. CDR1 and CDR2 from the germline V gene are MNHEY and SMNVEV (reference sequence). CDR3 region: CASSFLGADQPQHF. The CDR3 DNA follows: TGTGCCAGCAGTTTTTTGGGGGCTGATCAGCCCCAGCATTTT.

V gene TRBV28 combines with J gene TRBJ1-1; TRBD1 aligns across 9 bases. This CDR3 has 17 residues. Germline CDR1 reads MDHEN; CDR2 reads SYDVKM. V shed 4 bases and J 0 bases; nucleotides not matched to a gene: 9. The DNA of the CDR3 is TGTGCCAGCAGTTCCCCCCGGACAGGGGTAGTGAACACTGAAGCTTTCTTT. Translated: CASSSPRTGVVNTEAFF.

The V call is TRBV5-4, the J call TRBJ2-1, with TRBD1 identical over 9 bases. The V gene end was trimmed by 1 base and the J gene end by 5 bases; junction bases not matched to a gene: 1. Germline V gene sequence: CDR1 SGHNT, CDR2 YYREEE (reference sequence). The CDR3 is made up of 14 amino acids. The CDR3 here is CASSLTGGDNEQFF. The CDR3 coding sequence is TGTGCCAGCAGCTTGACAGGGGGCGACAATGAGCAGTTCTTC.

The CDR3, as DNA: TGTGCTAGTGGTTTGGTACAGGGACAGGGGGCGTCCTACGAGCAGTACTTC. Translated: CASGLVQGQGASYEQYF. The V call is TRBV12-5, the J call TRBJ2-7; 12 positions agree with TRBD1. Trimming cost V 0 bases and J 1 base; bases outside gene matches: 4. The germline gives CDR1 LGHNT, CDR2 FRNRAP. This CDR3 contains 17 residues.

The V and J genes are TRBV7-2 and TRBJ2-5; D might be TRBD1 (5 bases). Trimming shortened V by 0 bases and J by 5 bases, and 10 bases separated the two germline ends. Germline values: CDR1 SGHTA, CDR2 FQGNSA. There are 14 residues in the CDR3. This chain's CDR3 is CASSLAAGRETQYF. CDR3 coding DNA: TGTGCCAGCAGCTTAGCGGCAGGGCGGGAGACCCAGTACTTC.

This sequence joins TRBV5-4 and TRBJ1-1, with 9 bases identical to TRBD1. Trimming at V came to 4 bases and at J to 3 bases, leaving 4 bases not matched to a gene. The CDR3 covers 14 residues. Germline-derived CDR1 and CDR2 are SGHNT and YYREEE (reference sequence). CDR3 bases: TGTGCCAGCAGCAGTGGACAGGGGCACACTGAAGCTTTCTTT. Residues: CASSSGQGHTEAFF.

The rearrangement uses TRBV15 and TRBJ1-1, with TRBD1 matching over 7 bases. The CDR3 totals 13 residues. Losses at the gene ends were 9 bases for V and 0 bases for J; bases not matched to a gene: 4. CDR1 LNHNV and CDR2 YYDKDF come from the germline V gene (reference sequence). CDR3 nucleotide sequence: TGTGCCACTCTGGGACAGTTGAACACTGAAGCTTTCTTT. The encoded protein is CATLGQLNTEAFF.

This clone was seen a handful of times. The gene calls are TRBV25-1 and TRBJ1-2, with 9 bases aligning to TRBD1. Trimming cost V 4 bases and J 4 bases; bases outside gene matches: 13. The CDR3 length is 17 residues. From germline, CDR1 is MGHDK and CDR2 SYGVNS. The DNA of the CDR3 is TGTGCCAGCAGTGGGGGGACAGGGTTCTTTTTATTCTATGGCTACACCTTC. It translates to CASSGGTGFFLFYGYTF.

The count of this clone is one. The chain is built from TRBV10-3 and TRBJ1-2; 7 bases are a match to TRBD1. The CDR3 totals 13 residues. The V and J ends lost 2 bases and 12 bases, in that order; junction bases with no gene match: 9. CDR1 ENHRY and CDR2 SYGVKD come from the germline V gene. The CDR3 sequence: CAISETGVGGHTF. CDR3 sequence (DNA): TGTGCCATCAGTGAGACAGGGGTCGGGGGCCACACCTTC.

The CDR3 sequence: CASSPGTSGGGAGSQYF. DNA for the CDR3: TGTGCCAGCAGCCCTGGGACTAGCGGGGGGGGCGCTGGGTCGCAGTATTTT. V is TRBV7-2 and J is TRBJ2-3; 16 bases fit TRBD2. V gave up 5 bases and J gave up 10 bases; unmatched junction bases: 12. CDR3 size: 17 residues. Germline V gives CDR1 SGHTA, CDR2 FQGNSA.

The CDR3 sequence is CATWGGYEQYF. CDR3 coding DNA: TGTGCCACCTGGGGGGGCTACGAGCAGTACTTC. The chain joins TRBV10-3 to TRBJ2-7, with TRBD2 identical over 7 bases. J gave up 3 bases and V 10 bases, and 3 bases lay outside the gene matches. Looked up from germline, CDR1 is ENHRY and CDR2 is SYGVKD. The CDR3 consists of 11 residues.

The J gene is TRBJ1-6, the V gene TRBV4-3; no clear D gene. This CDR3 contains 14 residues. Per the germline V gene, CDR1 is LGHNA and CDR2 is YSLEER. The V end lost 4 bases, the J end lost 13 bases, and 17 bases lay between the germline ends. The CDR3 DNA reads TGCGCCAGCAGCCCACGGGAAGGCATGGGGCCCCTCCACTTT. Residues: CASSPREGMGPLHF.

V gene TRBV2 combines with J gene TRBJ2-6; 8 bases are shared with TRBD1. Unmatched junction bases numbered 10, after V lost 3 bases and J lost 0 bases. The CDR3 contains 19 residues. Germline V lookup: CDR1 SNHLY, CDR2 FYNNEI. The CDR3 region has the DNA TGTGCCAGCAGTGATGGTCCGGACAGGGCTTACTCTGGGGCCAACGTCCTGACTTTC. Encoded protein: CASSDGPDRAYSGANVLTF.

In this sample, this clone turned up a few times. The V gene is TRBV5-6, the J gene TRBJ1-6; 8 positions agree with TRBD1. The V gene's germline CDR1 is SGHDT and CDR2 YYEEEE. V shed 3 bases, J shed 10 bases, and the junction held 9 bases outside the gene matches. CDR3 length: 15 amino acids. The CDR3 loop is CASSWRQGLNSPLHF. In DNA form, the CDR3 reads TGTGCCAGCAGCTGGAGACAGGGGCTTAACTCACCCCTCCACTTT.

The V and J genes are TRBV7-2 and TRBJ1-2; D gene unclear. CDR1 and CDR2 (germline): SGHTA, FQGNSA. This CDR3 comprises 16 residues. Trimming cost V 0 bases and J 3 bases, with 14 bases left between them. CDR3 nucleotide sequence: TGTGCCAGCAGCTTAGCGCCGGGGAACAGAGACTATGGCTACACCTTC. Translation: CASSLAPGNRDYGYTF.

The V gene is TRBV10-3, the J gene TRBJ1-2, with D maybe TRBD1 (6 bases). V lost 6 bases and J lost 8, with 13 bases in between. This CDR3 contains 12 residues. Germline lookup yields CDR1 ENHRY and CDR2 SYGVKD. The CDR3 region is CAIRGGAVGYTF. CDR3 DNA sequence: TGTGCCATCAGGGGGGGGGCCGTGGGCTACACCTTC.